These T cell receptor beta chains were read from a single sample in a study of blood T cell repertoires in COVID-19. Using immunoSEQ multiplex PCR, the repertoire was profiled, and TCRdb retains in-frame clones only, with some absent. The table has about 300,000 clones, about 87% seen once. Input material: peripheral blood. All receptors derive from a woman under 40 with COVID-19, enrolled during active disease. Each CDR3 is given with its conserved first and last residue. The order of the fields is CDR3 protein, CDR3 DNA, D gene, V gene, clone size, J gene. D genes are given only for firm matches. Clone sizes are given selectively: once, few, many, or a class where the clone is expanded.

CDR3aa: CATSTGGGNTIYF
CDR3nt: TGTGCCACATCGACAGGGGGAGGAAACACCATATATTTT
d_gene: TRBD1
v_gene: TRBV6-5
abundance: .
j_gene: TRBJ1-3

CDR3aa: CATRQGSYGELFF
CDR3nt: TGTGCCACCAGACAGGGATCATACGGGGAGCTGTTTTTT
d_gene: .
v_gene: TRBV24-1
abundance: few
j_gene: TRBJ2-2

CDR3aa: CASSTGTDNQPQHF
CDR3nt: TGTGCCAGCAGTACAGGGACAGACAATCAGCCCCAGCATTTT
d_gene: TRBD1
v_gene: TRBV27
abundance: many
j_gene: TRBJ1-5

CDR3aa: CASSRDSNQPQHF
CDR3nt: TGTGCCAGCAGCCGGGACAGTAATCAGCCCCAGCATTTT
d_gene: TRBD1
v_gene: TRBV28
abundance: few
j_gene: TRBJ1-5

CDR3aa: CASSGTGTSPLHF
CDR3nt: TGTGCCAGTAGCGGGACAGGGACTTCACCCCTCCACTTT
d_gene: TRBD1
v_gene: TRBV19
abundance: .
j_gene: TRBJ1-6

CDR3aa: CASSAAPRGNGYTF
CDR3nt: TGTGCCAGCAGCGCGGCTCCCAGGGGGAACGGCTACACCTTC
d_gene: TRBD1
v_gene: TRBV5-4
abundance: .
j_gene: TRBJ1-2

CDR3aa: CASSLTSGSAYNEQFF
CDR3nt: TGCGCCAGCAGCTTGACTAGCGGGTCGGCCTACAATGAGCAGTTCTTC
d_gene: TRBD2
v_gene: TRBV5-1
abundance: .
j_gene: TRBJ2-1

CDR3aa: CASSPTDRYSTGELFF
CDR3nt: TGTGCCAGCAGTCCGACAGACAGATACTCCACCGGGGAGCTGTTTTTT
d_gene: .
v_gene: TRBV27
abundance: .
j_gene: TRBJ2-2

CDR3aa: CASSYDAGAGQPQHF
CDR3nt: TGTGCCAGCAGTTACGACGCGGGGGCCGGCCAGCCCCAGCATTTT
d_gene: .
v_gene: TRBV6-5
abundance: .
j_gene: TRBJ1-5

CDR3aa: CASSPRLGQGNAGELFF
CDR3nt: TGTGCCAGCAGCCCGCGACTGGGACAGGGCAACGCCGGGGAGCTGTTTTTT
d_gene: TRBD1
v_gene: TRBV7-9
abundance: .
j_gene: TRBJ2-2

CDR3aa: CASSVWGGLQETQYF
CDR3nt: TGTGCCAGCAGCGTATGGGGGGGCCTTCAAGAGACCCAGTACTTC
d_gene: .
v_gene: TRBV9
abundance: few
j_gene: TRBJ2-5

CDR3aa: CASSSETGKNSPLHF
CDR3nt: TGTGCCAGCAGCTCAGAAACAGGAAAAAATTCACCCCTCCACTTT
d_gene: .
v_gene: TRBV7-3
abundance: .
j_gene: TRBJ1-6

CDR3aa: CASSEFGNTQYF
CDR3nt: TGTGCCAGCAGTGAATTCGGGAATACGCAGTATTTT
d_gene: .
v_gene: TRBV25-1
abundance: few
j_gene: TRBJ2-3

CDR3aa: CSVEGWLAGGYNEQFF
CDR3nt: TGCAGCGTTGAGGGCTGGCTAGCGGGGGGCTACAATGAGCAGTTCTTC
d_gene: TRBD2
v_gene: TRBV29-1
abundance: .
j_gene: TRBJ2-1

CDR3aa: CATRQGRSNQPQHF
CDR3nt: TGTGCCACCAGACAGGGAAGGAGCAATCAGCCCCAGCATTTT
d_gene: TRBD1
v_gene: TRBV19
abundance: .
j_gene: TRBJ1-5

CDR3aa: CASSFTGSRTEAFF
CDR3nt: TGTGCCAGCAGTTTTACGGGGAGTAGGACTGAAGCTTTCTTT
d_gene: .
v_gene: TRBV27
abundance: .
j_gene: TRBJ1-1

CDR3aa: CASSKDRVSYEQYF
CDR3nt: TGTGCCAGCAGCAAAGACAGGGTCTCGTACGAGCAGTACTTC
d_gene: TRBD1
v_gene: TRBV7-9
abundance: .
j_gene: TRBJ2-7

CDR3aa: CASSSGTGSSPLHF
CDR3nt: TGTGCCAGCAGCTCCGGGACAGGGAGCTCACCCCTCCACTTT
d_gene: TRBD1
v_gene: TRBV7-8
abundance: .
j_gene: TRBJ1-6

CDR3aa: CASTGGPPTGSSPEETQYF
CDR3nt: TGTGCCAGCACCGGGGGTCCTCCGACTGGTAGTTCCCCGGAGGAGACCCAGTACTTC
d_gene: .
v_gene: TRBV7-8
abundance: .
j_gene: TRBJ2-5

CDR3aa: CASSLLLAELKEGYTF
CDR3nt: TGTGCCAGCAGCTTGCTACTCGCGGAGCTCAAGGAGGGCTACACCTTC
d_gene: .
v_gene: TRBV7-9
abundance: .
j_gene: TRBJ1-2

CDR3aa: CASSQYNGQSSGNTIYF
CDR3nt: TGCGCCAGCAGTCAATACAATGGGCAGAGCTCTGGAAACACCATATATTTT
d_gene: .
v_gene: TRBV23-1
abundance: .
j_gene: TRBJ1-3

CDR3aa: CASSLAGGETQYF
CDR3nt: TGCGCCAGCAGCTTGGCCGGGGGAGAGACCCAGTACTTC
d_gene: .
v_gene: TRBV5-1
abundance: .
j_gene: TRBJ2-5

CDR3aa: CASTRRGRFSNQPQHF
CDR3nt: TGTGCCAGCACGAGACGGGGAAGGTTTAGCAATCAGCCCCAGCATTTT
d_gene: .
v_gene: TRBV21-1
abundance: .
j_gene: TRBJ1-5

CDR3aa: CASSARAGEGTGELFF
CDR3nt: TGTGCCAGCAGTGCAAGAGCGGGGGAGGGCACCGGGGAGCTGTTTTTT
d_gene: TRBD2
v_gene: TRBV2
abundance: few
j_gene: TRBJ2-2

CDR3aa: CASSLAAAQQETQYF
CDR3nt: TGTGCCAGCAGCTTAGCGGCGGCTCAACAAGAGACCCAGTACTTC
d_gene: .
v_gene: TRBV7-2
abundance: .
j_gene: TRBJ2-5

CDR3aa: CASTPTLEKLFF
CDR3nt: TGTGCCAGCACCCCGACACTTGAAAAACTGTTTTTT
d_gene: .
v_gene: TRBV6-5
abundance: .
j_gene: TRBJ1-4

CDR3aa: CASSQDHWSGGRTGELFF
CDR3nt: TGTGCCAGCAGCCAAGATCATTGGAGCGGAGGACGGACCGGGGAGCTGTTTTTT
d_gene: .
v_gene: TRBV14
abundance: .
j_gene: TRBJ2-2

CDR3aa: CATSYFKGADTEAFF
CDR3nt: TGTGCCACCAGTTACTTCAAGGGGGCCGACACTGAAGCTTTCTTT
d_gene: TRBD1
v_gene: TRBV19
abundance: .
j_gene: TRBJ1-1

CDR3aa: CASSQLGLQNSPLHF
CDR3nt: TGCGCCAGCAGCCAACTCGGACTCCAGAATTCACCCCTCCACTTT
d_gene: .
v_gene: TRBV4-1
abundance: .
j_gene: TRBJ1-6

CDR3aa: CSVVSRDEQFF
CDR3nt: TGCAGCGTTGTGTCGCGGGATGAGCAGTTCTTC
d_gene: .
v_gene: TRBV29-1
abundance: once
j_gene: TRBJ2-1

CDR3aa: CASRQHQGRNQPQHF
CDR3nt: TGTGCCAGCAGACAACACCAGGGCCGCAATCAGCCCCAGCATTTT
d_gene: .
v_gene: TRBV28
abundance: .
j_gene: TRBJ1-5

CDR3aa: CASSQMLRGGSTDTQYF
CDR3nt: TGTGCCAGCAGCCAAATGCTACGCGGGGGGAGCACAGATACGCAGTATTTT
d_gene: TRBD2
v_gene: TRBV4-2
abundance: few
j_gene: TRBJ2-3

CDR3aa: CASSRTTGGYTF
CDR3nt: TGTGCCAGCAGTAGGACAACAGGGGGCTACACCTTC
d_gene: .
v_gene: TRBV6-2/TRBV6-3
abundance: few
j_gene: TRBJ1-2

CDR3aa: CASSTGQPNQPQHF
CDR3nt: TGTGCCAGCAGTACAGGACAGCCCAATCAGCCCCAGCATTTT
d_gene: .
v_gene: TRBV6-5
abundance: .
j_gene: TRBJ1-5

CDR3aa: CASSSQTGNTEAFF
CDR3nt: TGTGCCAGCAGCTCCCAAACGGGAAACACTGAAGCTTTCTTT
d_gene: .
v_gene: TRBV5-4
abundance: .
j_gene: TRBJ1-1